Following are 13 T cell receptor beta chains from one sample sequenced in a study of cytomegalovirus exposure and HLA in healthy donors. The PCR ran on 60 Vbeta and 13 Jbeta primers. The repertoire was sequenced with immunoSEQ multiplex PCR; TCRdb's copy has only in-frame clones and lacks some. Here the sample spans some 180,000 clones, 70% to 75% being singletons. Specimen: PBMCs. The receptors originated from a male donor in good health and CMV-seronegative.

The chain employs TRBV7-3 and TRBJ1-1; 7 bases are shared with TRBD1. The CDR3 is 14 amino acids. V lost 5 bases, J lost 2 bases, and 5 bases stayed unmatched. Germline loops: CDR1 SGHTA, CDR2 FQGTGA. The CDR3 sequence: CASSAGQANTEAFF. CDR3 in DNA: TGTGCCAGCAGCGCTGGACAGGCCAACACTGAAGCTTTCTTT.

The chain uses TRBV2 and TRBJ2-1; 9 nucleotides line up with TRBD2. J gave up 6 bases and V 3 bases, and 6 bases lay outside the gene matches. The CDR3 contains 15 residues. Germline V gene data show CDR1 as SNHLY and CDR2 as FYNNEI. The DNA for the CDR3 is TGTGCCAGCAGTGATGGTAATAGCGGGAGCAATGAGCAGTTCTTC. Translated: CASSDGNSGSNEQFF. The complete variable domain, with remaining parts taken from reference TRBV2 and TRBJ2-1, reads EPEVTQTPSHQVTQMGQEVILRCVPISNHLYFYWYRQILGQKVEFLVSFYNNEISEKSEIFDDQFSVERPDGSNFTLKIRSTKLEDSAMYFCASSDGNSGSNEQFFGPGTRLTVL.

The chain employs TRBV6-6 and TRBJ2-1; D gene uncertain. CDR3 length: 12 residues. Trimming took off 6 bases at V and 7 bases at J, with 10 bases between the two ends. Germline V lookup: CDR1 MNHNY, CDR2 SVGAGI (reference sequence). In DNA, the CDR3 is TGTGCCAGCAGGGAGCTAGGTAATGAGCAGTTCTTC. Its protein product is CASRELGNEQFF.

This clone was counted only a few times. This chain joins TRBV6-1 and TRBJ2-3, with a possible D match to TRBD1 (6 bases). CDR1 and CDR2 from the germline V gene are MNHNS and SASEGT. This CDR3 is built from 15 residues. The V end lost 5 bases, the J end lost 4 bases, and 16 bases lay between the germline ends. This chain's CDR3 is CASSSYRDRADTQYF. The CDR3, as DNA: TGTGCCAGCAGTTCGTACAGGGACCGCGCAGATACGCAGTATTTT.

This clone was seen only once. The rearrangement links TRBV19 to TRBJ2-4, with D uncertain. V was pared by 7 bases and J by 0 bases, with 7 bases between. The germline V gene encodes CDR1 LNHDA and CDR2 SQIVND (reference sequence). This CDR3 is built from 13 residues. The CDR3 coding sequence is TGTGCCAGTATAGATGAAGCCAAAAACATTCAGTACTTC. Its protein product is CASIDEAKNIQYF. The variable domain in full, with the rest retrieved from reference TRBV19 and TRBJ2-4, is DGGITQSPKYLFRKEGQNVTLSCEQNLNHDAMYWYRQDPGQGLRLIYYSQIVNDFQKGDIAEGYSVSREKKESFPLTVTSAQKNPTAFYLCASIDEAKNIQYFGAGTRLSVL.

Only a few counts were recorded for this clone. The chain recombines TRBV6-1 with TRBJ1-1; weak D call: TRBD1 (5 bases). Germline CDR1 MNHNS, CDR2 SASEGT. V lost 5 bases, J lost 7 bases, and 8 bases lay in between. This CDR3 contains 11 residues. CDR3 protein: CASSYGGEAFF. The CDR3 DNA follows: TGTGCCAGCAGTTACGGGGGTGAAGCTTTCTTT.

The genes are TRBV7-2 and TRBJ2-5, with TRBD2 matching over 12 bases. CDR3 size: 16 residues. Trimming removed 4 bases from V and 5 bases from J; junction bases left unmatched: 8. Germline lookup yields CDR1 SGHTA and CDR2 FQGNSA. CDR3 residues: CASSSPSGRVRETQYF. The CDR3 DNA follows: TGTGCCAGCAGCTCCCCTAGCGGGAGGGTCAGGGAGACCCAGTACTTC.

The chain uses TRBV27 and TRBJ2-1, with D possibly matching TRBD2 (6 bases). The V gene's germline CDR1 is MNHEY and CDR2 SMNVEV (reference sequence). V lost 5 bases and J 7 bases, leaving 21 bases between the germline ends. The CDR3 has 16 amino acids. CDR3 DNA sequence: TGTGCCAGCAGTACCCGCGGCAGCCGTGGGGGGAATGAGCAGTTCTTC. Protein sequence: CASSTRGSRGGNEQFF.

This clone is a singleton in its sample. The CDR3 region has the DNA TGTGCCAGCAGCCGTCCCGGGACAGGGGGCGAAAGAGGAAACACCATATATTTT. This translates into CASSRPGTGGERGNTIYF. The gene calls are TRBV28 and TRBJ1-3, with TRBD1 identical over 12 bases. V shed 6 bases and J 4 bases; nucleotides not matched to a gene: 13. Per the germline V gene, CDR1 is MDHEN and CDR2 is SYDVKM. The CDR3 sequence is 18 residues long.

This clone was counted only a few times. The chain has TRBV30 and TRBJ1-5; D unresolved. Germline CDR1 GTSNPN, CDR2 SVGIG (reference sequence). CDR3 length: 15 amino acids. Trimming stripped 3 bases from V and 4 bases from J, with 16 bases between. CDR3 region: CAWSSQTRGNQPQHF. The CDR3 region has the DNA TGTGCCTGGAGCTCGCAGACCCGAGGGAATCAGCCCCAGCATTTT.

The chain carries TRBV6-6 and TRBJ2-3; 7 positions match TRBD1. The germline gives CDR1 MNHNY, CDR2 SVGAGI (reference sequence). The CDR3 runs to 16 residues. Trimming cost V 0 bases and J 3 bases; bases outside gene matches: 6. This chain's CDR3 is CASSYSTGFRTDTQYF. Here the CDR3 DNA reads TGTGCCAGCAGTTACTCGACAGGGTTTAGGACAGATACGCAGTATTTT.

The chain joins TRBV28 to TRBJ1-2, with TRBD1 as a possible D gene (6 bases). Trimming removed 6 bases from V and 5 bases from J, with 19 bases in between. The CDR3 is 15 residues long. Germline CDR1 and CDR2: MDHEN and SYDVKM. CDR3 loop: CASRPRDILGYGYTF. CDR3 bases: TGTGCCAGCAGACCCCGGGACATCCTTGGATATGGCTACACCTTC.

The chain is built from TRBV6-5 and TRBJ1-2; 8 bases are shared with TRBD1. J gave up 8 bases and V 6 bases, and 8 bases lay outside the gene matches. The CDR3 length is 13 residues. Germline CDR1 is MNHEY and CDR2 is SVGAGI. The CDR3 bases are TGTGCCAGCAGGGGACAGGCGCGGGGAGGCTACACCTTC. It specifies CASRGQARGGYTF.